This entry lists 15 T cell receptor beta chains sequenced from one sample in a study of CD8+ T cells in alopecia areata. cDNA serving as the sequencing template came from extracted, reverse transcribed RNA. Profiled with immunoSEQ multiplex PCR; TCRdb holds only in-frame clones, not every one. The table records 140,000 to 150,000 clones, roughly 61% of them present only once. Here the sequenced sample was CD4+ T cells sorted from blood, taken at week 0. These receptors all stem from a human donor with alopecia areata.

The chain recombines TRBV5-1 with TRBJ1-4; maybe TRBD1 (5 bases). The CDR3 length is 14 residues. Trimming took 3 bases from V and 8 from J, leaving 14 bases between them. Germline V gives CDR1 SGHRS, CDR2 YFSETQ. CDR3 sequence (DNA): TGCGCCAGCAGCTGGCAGGGCCTGGGGGAAAAACTGTTTTTT. Amino acid sequence: CASSWQGLGEKLFF.

The chain has TRBV7-2 and TRBJ1-4; a weak D match, TRBD1 (5 bases). This CDR3 is built from 13 residues. The V and J ends lost 5 bases and 8 bases respectively, with 12 bases between them. Germline-derived CDR1 and CDR2 are SGHTA and FQGNSA. The CDR3 here is CASSPGLREKLFF. The CDR3 DNA sequence: TGTGCCAGCAGCCCAGGGCTTCGGGAAAAACTGTTTTTT.

This chain joins TRBV29-1 and TRBJ2-5; TRBD1 aligns across 9 bases. The CDR3 has 14 amino acids. Germline CDR1 and CDR2: SQVTM and ANQGSEA. The CDR3 loop reads CSASRQGVMKTQYF. The CDR3 coding sequence is TGCAGTGCTTCCCGACAGGGGGTGATGAAGACCCAGTACTTC.

The chain couples TRBV5-1 to TRBJ1-1; maybe TRBD1 (6 bases). Germline V gene lookup returns CDR1 SGHRS and CDR2 YFSETQ. The CDR3 is made up of 12 amino acids. The V gene lost 0 bases and the J gene lost 11 bases, with 11 bases spanning the gap. The CDR3 reads CASSLVQGGAFF. The CDR3 nucleotides are TGCGCCAGCAGCTTGGTACAGGGAGGGGCTTTCTTT.

The genes are TRBV15 and TRBJ2-3; a weak D match, TRBD2 (5 bases). CDR1 LNHNV and CDR2 YYDKDF come from the germline V gene (reference sequence). This CDR3 is built from 13 residues. V was pared by 6 bases and J by 0 bases, with 7 bases between. CDR3 region: CATRGGSTDTQYF. CDR3 nucleotides: TGTGCCACCAGAGGAGGTAGCACAGATACGCAGTATTTT.

The CDR3 region has the DNA TGTGCCTGGACCGCCGTGGAACTGCCTCAGCATTTT. Protein product: CAWTAVELPQHF. The genes are TRBV30 and TRBJ1-5; unclear D gene. Trimming removed 4 bases at V and 13 bases at J, with 17 bases between. The V gene's germline CDR1 is GTSNPN and CDR2 SVGIG (reference sequence). CDR3 length: 12 amino acids.

The chain recombines TRBV27 with TRBJ1-1, with unresolved D. Germline V CDR1 and CDR2: MNHEY, SMNVEV (reference sequence). V was trimmed by 5 bases and J by 0 bases, leaving 7 bases between them. The CDR3 runs 13 residues. The CDR3 loop reads CASSPTLNTEAFF. The CDR3 coding sequence is TGTGCCAGCAGTCCGACCTTGAACACTGAAGCTTTCTTT.

The count of this clone is one. V and J are TRBV4-1 and TRBJ1-2; 9 positions agree with TRBD1. The CDR3 consists of 13 residues. The germline CDR1 and CDR2 sequences are MGHRA and YSYEKL. The V gene end was trimmed by 1 base and the J gene end by 6 bases; junction bases not matched to a gene: 0. CDR3 residues: CASSQGTGDGYTF. The CDR3, as DNA: TGCGCCAGCAGCCAAGGGACAGGGGATGGCTACACCTTC.

In its sample, this clone was seen a few times. J is TRBJ2-7 and V is TRBV5-6; D gene unclear. CDR1 and CDR2 (germline): SGHDT, YYEEEE. Trimming removed 0 bases at V and 7 bases at J, with 11 bases between. The CDR3 contains 13 residues. The CDR3 is CASSLGVVEEQYF. For the CDR3, the DNA is TGTGCCAGCAGCTTGGGGGTGGTGGAAGAGCAGTACTTC.

The chain is built from TRBV11-2 and TRBJ2-1; 7 positions match TRBD1. Germline V gives CDR1 SGHAT, CDR2 FQNNGV. CDR3 length: 15 amino acids. Trimming at V came to 0 bases and at J to 7 bases, leaving 6 bases not matched to a gene. The CDR3 DNA sequence: TGTGCCAGCAGCTTAGACCTTGACAGGGTTAATGAGCAGTTCTTC. As protein: CASSLDLDRVNEQFF.

The chain joins TRBV5-6 to TRBJ1-1; D is uncertain. CDR1 and CDR2 from the germline V gene are SGHDT and YYEEEE. With 4 bases removed from V and 5 bases from J, the gap between germline ends came to 15 bases. The CDR3 length is 14 residues. The CDR3 DNA reads as TGTGCCAGCAGCCCATACTTTGAAGGGACTGAAGCTTTCTTT. Protein sequence: CASSPYFEGTEAFF.

This clone was observed a handful of times. The chain carries TRBV5-1 and TRBJ2-4, with 10 nucleotides matching TRBD1. Germline CDR1 and CDR2: SGHRS and YFSETQ. The V and J ends lost 4 bases and 6 bases, in that order; junction bases with no gene match: 10. This CDR3 is built from 16 residues. The CDR3 protein is CASSPAPGQGTNIQYF. CDR3 nucleotides: TGCGCCAGCAGCCCCGCTCCGGGACAGGGGACAAACATTCAGTACTTC.

This clone has just a few counts. The chain recombines TRBV2 with TRBJ2-1, with 11 bases aligning to TRBD2. The germline gives CDR1 SNHLY, CDR2 FYNNEI. Trimming at V came to 7 bases and at J to 7 bases, leaving 3 bases not matched to a gene. This CDR3 contains 13 residues. CDR3 loop: CASKTSGINEQFF. CDR3 in DNA: TGTGCCAGCAAGACTAGCGGGATTAATGAGCAGTTCTTC.

This clone was counted only a few times. The gene calls are TRBV15 and TRBJ1-1; D possibly corresponds to TRBD1 (5 bases). The V end lost 3 bases, the J end lost 0 bases, and 11 bases lay between the germline ends. The germline V gene has CDR1 LNHNV and CDR2 YYDKDF (reference sequence). The CDR3 runs to 15 residues. CDR3 loop: CATSREGTLNTEAFF. DNA for the CDR3: TGTGCCACCAGCAGGGAGGGGACCTTGAACACTGAAGCTTTCTTT.

This rearrangement joins TRBV29-1 to TRBJ1-1, with TRBD1 matching over 8 bases. The CDR3 totals 10 residues. The J segment lost 6 bases and the V segment lost 8 bases, leaving 2 bases of the junction unmatched. The germline gives CDR1 SQVTM, CDR2 ANQGSEA. CDR3 sequence reads: CSNRGAEAFF. As DNA, the CDR3 is TGCAGCAACAGGGGGGCTGAAGCTTTCTTT.